This passage covers 32 T cell receptor beta chains from one sample sequenced in a study of beta chain features in type 1 diabetes. General observations from the study: Shorter TCRB CDR3s, moderately but significantly so, marked every one of the four CD4+ subsets in Type 1 diabetes patients.

The sequenced template was cDNA made from the entire isolated RNA. The assay was immunoSEQ multiplex PCR, and TCRdb's table has in-frame clones only and misses some. This sample has around 240,000 clones, with more than 15% found just once. Their antigens are not known. The specimen sequenced was naive CD4+ T cells from blood. These receptors were obtained from a man aged 25-45 years with type 1 diabetes.

V usage is TRBV25-1 and J usage is TRBJ2-7; TRBD1 matches at 7 bases. The germline V gene has CDR1 MGHDK and CDR2 SYGVNS. J lost 3 bases, V lost 8 bases, and 7 bases had no gene match. CDR3 length equals 13 residues. CDR3 loop: CASGGQAGYEQYF. The CDR3, as DNA: TGTGCCAGCGGCGGACAGGCGGGCTACGAGCAGTACTTC.

This chain connects TRBV29-1 to TRBJ2-5; D is undetermined. Trimming took off 7 bases at V and 2 bases at J, with 5 bases between the two ends. The CDR3 runs to 10 residues. Germline assignment: CDR1 SQVTM and CDR2 ANQGSEA. CDR3 bases: TGCAGCGCCCAACAAGAGACCCAGTACTTC. Protein product: CSAQQETQYF.

V and J are TRBV30 and TRBJ2-3; 8 bases line up with TRBD2. This CDR3 has 13 amino acids. Germline CDR1 GTSNPN, CDR2 SVGIG (reference sequence). J gave up 6 bases and V 3 bases, and 5 bases lay outside the gene matches. CDR3 coding DNA: TGTGCCTGGAGCGGCGGGGGGTCGGATACGCAGTATTTT. Protein: CAWSGGGSDTQYF.

This clone was observed a handful of times. The chain combines TRBV7-9 with TRBJ2-3, with D possibly TRBD1 on 5 matching bases. This CDR3 region has 16 residues. Trimming stripped 1 base from V and 2 bases from J, with 13 bases between. Germline V gene sequence: CDR1 SEHNR, CDR2 FQNEAQ (reference sequence). The CDR3 nucleotides are TGTGCCAGCAGCTTAGGCCGGGCAGGGCTCACAGATACGCAGTATTTT. Translating gives CASSLGRAGLTDTQYF.

The J gene is TRBJ2-5, the V gene TRBV7-2; D is undetermined. Trimming removed 6 bases from V and 4 bases from J, with 9 bases in between. In germline, CDR1 is SGHTA, CDR2 FQGNSA. The CDR3 is 12 residues long. The CDR3 loop reads CASRNRAETQYF. The CDR3 nucleotides are TGTGCCAGCAGGAACCGGGCAGAGACCCAGTACTTC.

This clone was seen only a few times. The CDR3 bases are TGTGCCTGGAGGGAAATCACGGGAGGGTCGGAGACCCAGTACTTC. As protein: CAWREITGGSETQYF. The chain uses TRBV30 and TRBJ2-5; TRBD2 matches at 8 bases. This CDR3 contains 15 residues. Per the germline V gene, CDR1 is GTSNPN and CDR2 is SVGIG (reference sequence). The J segment lost 5 bases and the V segment lost 3 bases, leaving 11 bases of the junction unmatched.

The chain uses TRBV11-1 and TRBJ2-1, with 10 bases aligning to TRBD1. CDR1 is SGHAT and CDR2 is FQDESV in the germline V gene (reference sequence). The junction had 6 bases not matched to a gene; V was cut back by 4 bases and J by 3 bases. CDR3 size: 16 residues. CDR3 nucleotides: TGTGCCAGCAGCTCTAGGACAGGGGGAGACTACAATGAGCAGTTCTTC. It specifies CASSSRTGGDYNEQFF.

The chain has TRBV28 and TRBJ2-1; D remains ambiguous. V was cut by 3 bases and J by 7 bases, with 7 bases left in between. In germline, CDR1 is MDHEN, CDR2 SYDVKM. The CDR3 is 12 amino acids. Written as DNA, the CDR3 is TGTGCCAGCAGTTTGGTAGGGAATGAGCAGTTCTTC. Translating gives CASSLVGNEQFF.

This clone was picked up a small number of times. The V and J genes are TRBV5-4 and TRBJ2-1; 9 bases are a match to TRBD2. J gave up 6 bases and V 1 base, and 8 bases lay outside the gene matches. The CDR3 length is 16 residues. Germline V lookup: CDR1 SGHNT, CDR2 YYREEE (reference sequence). CDR3 residues: CASSLFAGGLVNEQFF. The CDR3, as DNA: TGTGCCAGCAGCTTGTTCGCGGGAGGGCTAGTCAATGAGCAGTTCTTC.

The rearrangement uses TRBV9 and TRBJ2-1, with a possible D match to TRBD2 (7 bases). The CDR3 loop spans 15 amino acids. Deletions cut 0 bases from V and 7 bases from J, with 14 bases between. Germline CDR1 reads SGDLS; CDR2 reads YYNGEE. The CDR3 sequence is CASSVAGGRGNEQFF. CDR3 bases: TGTGCCAGCAGCGTAGCCGGGGGGCGAGGGAATGAGCAGTTCTTC.

This clone appeared a few times. The J gene is TRBJ1-6, the V gene TRBV25-1; 8 bases align to TRBD1. CDR1 and CDR2 from the germline V gene are MGHDK and SYGVNS. The V segment lost 4 bases and the J segment 5 bases; nucleotides outside the gene matches: 4. This CDR3 comprises 15 residues. The CDR3 DNA reads as TGTGCCAGCAGTGTGGGGACAGGTCATAATTCACCCCTCCACTTT. Translating gives CASSVGTGHNSPLHF.

This clone was seen more than once but under ten times. CDR3 sequence reads: CASSGSYEQYF. The CDR3 bases are TGTGCCAGCAGTGGAAGCTACGAGCAGTACTTC. The V and J genes are TRBV6-5 and TRBJ2-7; D gene uncertain. Germline loops: CDR1 MNHEY, CDR2 SVGAGI. The V end lost 5 bases, the J end lost 3 bases, and 5 bases lay between the germline ends. The CDR3 contains 11 residues.

This clone was picked up a small number of times. The chain employs TRBV29-1 and TRBJ2-1, with 7 bases that match TRBD2. The CDR3 spans 11 residues. V shed 4 bases and J 10 bases; nucleotides not matched to a gene: 4. Per the germline V gene, CDR1 is SQVTM and CDR2 is ANQGSEA. As DNA, the CDR3 is TGCAGCGTTGTTACTAGCGCCGAGCAGTTCTTC. As protein: CSVVTSAEQFF.

This clone came up a few times. The CDR3 loop reads CATKRSESYNEQFF. DNA for the CDR3: TGTGCCACCAAGAGATCGGAGTCCTACAATGAGCAGTTCTTC. The chain employs TRBV15 and TRBJ2-1, with D uncertain. V dropped 7 bases and J dropped 1 base, with 11 bases sitting between them. Looked up from germline, CDR1 is LNHNV and CDR2 is YYDKDF (reference sequence). The CDR3 covers 14 residues.

V gene TRBV25-1 combines with J gene TRBJ2-3; TRBD1 matches at 7 bases. V dropped 4 bases and J dropped 0; count of bases not matched to a gene: 7. CDR1 is MGHDK, CDR2 SYGVNS, per germline. The CDR3 runs to 16 residues. CDR3 sequence reads: CASSAQQGPSTDTQYF. In DNA form, the CDR3 reads TGTGCCAGCAGTGCTCAACAGGGGCCTAGCACAGATACGCAGTATTTT.

This clone was detected a few times. V usage is TRBV27 and J usage is TRBJ1-1, with D unclear. The ends were cut back, 9 bases at V and 11 bases at J, with 16 bases in the middle. The CDR3 is 11 residues long. The germline CDR1 and CDR2 sequences are MNHEY and SMNVEV (reference sequence). CDR3 in DNA: TGTGCCAGGACGCATTGCAAAGGCGCTTTCTTT. Its protein product is CARTHCKGAFF.

CDR3 sequence: CASSIASSTYGYTF. As DNA, the CDR3 is TGTGCCAGTAGTATAGCATCCAGTACCTATGGCTACACCTTC. This chain uses TRBV19 with TRBJ1-2; no clear D. The germline CDR1 and CDR2 sequences are LNHDA and SQIVND (reference sequence). V was pared by 1 base and J by 4 bases, with 10 bases between. The CDR3 covers 14 residues.

This clone appeared a few times. This chain joins TRBV5-1 and TRBJ2-1, with TRBD2 as a possible D gene (6 bases). The CDR3 has 18 amino acids. Per germline, CDR1 SGHRS and CDR2 YFSETQ. Deletions cut 2 bases from V and 0 bases from J, with 18 bases between. CDR3 in amino acids: CASSFGRSPPSSYNEQFF. CDR3 sequence (DNA): TGCGCCAGCAGCTTCGGGAGATCACCGCCCAGCTCCTACAATGAGCAGTTCTTC.

This clone appeared a few times. V usage is TRBV6-6 and J usage is TRBJ2-1, with TRBD2 identical over 10 bases. Germline trimming cut 5 bases from V and 8 bases from J; bases unmatched to any gene: 9. The CDR3 runs 15 residues. Germline V lookup: CDR1 MNHNY, CDR2 SVGAGI (reference sequence). The CDR3 spells CASSETSGPTDEQFF. The CDR3 nucleotides read TGTGCCAGCAGTGAGACTAGCGGGCCCACAGATGAGCAGTTCTTC.

The V call is TRBV30, the J call TRBJ2-3; 9 bases align to TRBD1. The CDR3 runs to 15 residues. Germline trimming cut 0 bases from V and 0 bases from J; bases unmatched to any gene: 1. The germline CDR1 and CDR2 sequences are GTSNPN and SVGIG (reference sequence). The CDR3 loop is CAWSVGTGSTDTQYF. The CDR3 DNA is TGTGCCTGGAGTGTAGGGACAGGGAGCACAGATACGCAGTATTTT.

V and J are TRBV27 and TRBJ2-1, with D hard to call. This CDR3 comprises 12 residues. The germline V and J ends were trimmed by 4 bases and 7 bases, with 8 bases remaining between them. Germline CDR1 reads MNHEY; CDR2 reads SMNVEV (reference sequence). CDR3 residues: CASSSGWNEQFF. DNA of the CDR3: TGTGCCAGCAGTTCCGGGTGGAATGAGCAGTTCTTC.

The CDR3: CASSLDLEQRQYF. DNA for the CDR3: TGTGCCAGCAGCTTAGATCTGGAGCAGAGACAGTACTTC. The rearrangement uses TRBV7-2 and TRBJ2-7, with D unresolved. The CDR3 is made up of 13 amino acids. Germline V CDR1 and CDR2: SGHTA, FQGNSA. V was trimmed by 1 base and J by 10 bases, leaving 14 bases between them.

V gene TRBV28 combines with J gene TRBJ2-1; 8 bases agree with TRBD2. Germline CDR1 reads MDHEN; CDR2 reads SYDVKM. The CDR3 is 13 amino acids. V dropped 7 bases and J dropped 5; count of bases not matched to a gene: 4. The CDR3 loop reads CASIIAGNNEQFF. The CDR3 bases are TGTGCCAGCATAATAGCGGGAAACAATGAGCAGTTCTTC.

This clone was seen more than once but under ten times. The V and J genes are TRBV28 and TRBJ2-5, with D possibly TRBD1 on 6 matching bases. V was shortened by 3 bases and J by 9 bases, with 11 bases between the two germline ends. This CDR3 has 12 residues. The germline gives CDR1 MDHEN, CDR2 SYDVKM. CDR3 DNA sequence: TGTGCCAGCAGTTTGGGACACACTTCCCAGTACTTC. Its protein is CASSLGHTSQYF.

V usage is TRBV7-2 and J usage is TRBJ1-2; no definite D call. The CDR3 is 15 residues long. V lost 5 bases and J 4 bases, leaving 17 bases between the germline ends. Germline lookup yields CDR1 SGHTA and CDR2 FQGNSA. The CDR3 spells CASSGRNHLVYGYTF. DNA of the CDR3: TGTGCCAGCAGCGGAAGGAATCACCTTGTCTATGGCTACACCTTC.

This chain connects TRBV6-6 to TRBJ1-2; D call uncertain. The CDR3 contains 13 residues. Trimming cost V 7 bases and J 4 bases, with 13 bases left between them. The germline gives CDR1 MNHNY, CDR2 SVGAGI (reference sequence). The CDR3 protein is CASTPDQAYGYTF. The CDR3 DNA follows: TGTGCCAGCACCCCGGACCAAGCCTATGGCTACACCTTC.

In its sample, this clone was seen a few times. The chain has TRBV11-2 and TRBJ2-2, with 11 positions matching TRBD2. Germline V gives CDR1 SGHAT, CDR2 FQNNGV. Trimming at V came to 1 base and at J to 4 bases, leaving 2 bases not matched to a gene. The CDR3 consists of 16 residues. The CDR3 spells CASSLGGLAATGELFF. CDR3 nucleotide sequence: TGTGCCAGCAGCTTAGGGGGACTAGCGGCCACCGGGGAGCTGTTTTTT.

This chain joins TRBV7-2 and TRBJ2-5; no clear D. Trimming stripped 5 bases from V and 2 bases from J, with 9 bases between. Germline lookup yields CDR1 SGHTA and CDR2 FQGNSA. This CDR3 is 13 amino acids long. The CDR3: CASSRAEQETQYF. The CDR3 coding sequence is TGTGCCAGCAGCCGTGCGGAACAAGAGACCCAGTACTTC. Supplemented by reference TRBV7-2 and TRBJ2-5, the full variable domain reads GAGVSQSPSNKVTEKGKDVELRCDPISGHTALYWYRQSLGQGLEFLIYFQGNSAPDKSGLPSDRFSAERTGGSVSTLTIQRTQQEDSAVYLCASSRAEQETQYFGPGTRLLVL.

Worth noting for this clone: Other nucleotide sequences from this sample produce the same CDR3. The rearrangement uses TRBV7-2 and TRBJ2-7; unclear D gene. The CDR3 runs 11 residues. The germline CDR1 and CDR2 sequences are SGHTA and FQGNSA. Trimming left V 8 bases short and J 2 bases short, with 7 bases between. Here the CDR3 DNA reads TGTGCCAGCTCATTTGCCTACGAGCAGTACTTC. It encodes CASSFAYEQYF.

This chain connects TRBV30 to TRBJ1-2; possible D gene TRBD1, 5 bases. V lost 7 bases and J lost 7, with 19 bases in between. This CDR3 spans 13 amino acids. Germline V gene sequence: CDR1 GTSNPN, CDR2 SVGIG (reference sequence). The CDR3 loop reads CASGGYPLFGYTF. As DNA, the CDR3 is TGTGCCTCTGGGGGATACCCCCTGTTTGGCTACACCTTC. The complete variable domain, with remaining parts taken from reference TRBV30 and TRBJ1-2, reads SQTIHQWPATLVQPVGSPLSLECTVEGTSNPNLYWYRQAAGRGLQLLFYSVGIGQISSEVPQNLSASRPQDRQFILSSKKLLLSDSGFYLCASGGYPLFGYTFGSGTRLTVV.

The V gene is TRBV2, the J gene TRBJ2-5, with D unclear. The V end lost 6 bases, the J end lost 9 bases, and 11 bases lay between the germline ends. The germline V gene encodes CDR1 SNHLY and CDR2 FYNNEI. The CDR3 has 11 residues. The CDR3 DNA is TGTGCCAGCAGGGAAACTGGGGCCCAGTACTTC. Its translation: CASRETGAQYF.

This clone turned up a few times. V and J are TRBV13 and TRBJ2-3; D perhaps matches TRBD1 (5 bases). The V gene's germline CDR1 is PRHDT and CDR2 FYEKMQ (reference sequence). The CDR3 extends over 14 amino acids. The V end lost 5 bases, the J end lost 0 bases, and 9 bases lay between the germline ends. CDR3 region: CASSQQASTDTQYF. CDR3 bases: TGTGCCAGCAGCCAACAGGCTAGCACAGATACGCAGTATTTT.